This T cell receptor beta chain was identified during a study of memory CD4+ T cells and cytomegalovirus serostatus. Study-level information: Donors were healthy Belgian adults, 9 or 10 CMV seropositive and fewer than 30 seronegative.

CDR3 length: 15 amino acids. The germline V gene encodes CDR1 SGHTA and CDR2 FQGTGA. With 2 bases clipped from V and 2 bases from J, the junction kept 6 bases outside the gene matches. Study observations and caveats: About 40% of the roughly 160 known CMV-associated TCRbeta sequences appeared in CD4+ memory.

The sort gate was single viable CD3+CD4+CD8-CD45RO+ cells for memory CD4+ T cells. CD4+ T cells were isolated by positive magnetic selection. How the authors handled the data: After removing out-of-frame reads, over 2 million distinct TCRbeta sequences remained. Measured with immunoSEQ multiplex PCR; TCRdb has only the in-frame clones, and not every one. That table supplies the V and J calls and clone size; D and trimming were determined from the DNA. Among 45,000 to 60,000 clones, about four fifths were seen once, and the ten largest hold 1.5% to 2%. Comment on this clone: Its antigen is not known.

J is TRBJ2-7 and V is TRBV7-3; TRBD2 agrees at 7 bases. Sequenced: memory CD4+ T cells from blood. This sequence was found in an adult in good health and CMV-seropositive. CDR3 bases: TGTGCCAGCAGCTTAGGTTCTAGCGGTACCTACGAGCAGTACTTC. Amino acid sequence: CASSLGSSGTYEQYF.